Given below is one TCR beta chain in context. The method was immunoSEQ multiplex PCR; TCRdb's version includes in-frame clones alone and lacks a portion of them. Of fewer than 250,000 clones listed, approximately 86% were seen once; the top ten hold 1.6%. The sample belongs to a study of blood T cell repertoires in COVID-19. Study context: The study drew acute and convalescent COVID-19 samples from the United States, Italy and Spain.

The germline V gene encodes CDR1 MGHRA and CDR2 YSYEKL. Trimming took off 3 bases at V and 8 bases at J, with 13 bases between the two ends. The CDR3 consists of 13 residues. The chain uses TRBV4-1 and TRBJ1-1; D call uncertain. Material for sequencing was peripheral blood. This sequence originates from a woman aged 60-75 years who had recovered from COVID-19. The DNA of the CDR3 is TGCGCCAGCAGCCAGGAGATAACCCTCGAAGCTTTCTTT. Its translation: CASSQEITLEAFF.